The 23 T cell receptor beta chains reported below all come from one sample, sequenced in a study of blood T cell repertoires in COVID-19. Clones were read by immunoSEQ multiplex PCR, and TCRdb kept only the in-frame ones, dropping some. This table has under 200,000 clones, around four fifths appearing once. The sequenced sample was peripheral blood. The receptors come from a man aged 40-49 years who had recovered from COVID-19.

The chain recombines TRBV4-1 with TRBJ2-5, with TRBD2 matching over 10 bases. The J segment lost 5 bases and the V segment lost 2 bases, leaving 8 bases of the junction unmatched. The length of the CDR3 is 16 residues. CDR1 MGHRA and CDR2 YSYEKL come from the germline V gene. CDR3 DNA: TGCGCCAGCAGCCAAACCCCCCTAGCGGGGGCGGAGACCCAGTACTTC. It encodes CASSQTPLAGAETQYF.

V and J are TRBV24-1 and TRBJ2-7, with TRBD1 as a possible D gene (6 bases). The CDR3 totals 17 residues. Germline loops: CDR1 KGHDR, CDR2 SFDVKD. V gave up 4 bases and J gave up 0 bases, with 18 bases separating them. The CDR3 sequence is CATSDPYPGQSSYEQYF. DNA for the CDR3: TGTGCCACCAGTGACCCATACCCGGGACAAAGCTCCTACGAGCAGTACTTC.

To note about this clone: Additional DNA sequences in this sample encode the identical CDR3. V gene TRBV10-3 combines with J gene TRBJ2-7; the D gene is possibly TRBD1 (6 bases). The CDR3 covers 11 residues. In germline, CDR1 is ENHRY, CDR2 SYGVKD. The V gene lost 3 bases and the J gene lost 7 bases, with 7 bases spanning the gap. CDR3 region: CAISDRGEQYF. The CDR3 region has the DNA TGTGCCATCAGTGACAGGGGTGAGCAGTACTTC.

J is TRBJ2-3 and V is TRBV4-1; 13 positions agree with TRBD2. CDR1 MGHRA and CDR2 YSYEKL come from the germline V gene. V gave up 0 bases and J gave up 6 bases; unmatched junction bases: 9. The CDR3 sequence is 18 residues long. CDR3 region: CASSQDPGLAGPGDTQYF. The DNA of the CDR3 is TGCGCCAGCAGCCAAGATCCGGGACTAGCGGGACCAGGGGATACGCAGTATTTT.

The V and J genes are TRBV7-2 and TRBJ2-1; 10 bases agree with TRBD2. CDR1 and CDR2 (germline): SGHTA, FQGNSA. V dropped 0 bases and J dropped 6; count of bases not matched to a gene: 14. The CDR3 consists of 19 residues. CDR3 amino acids: CASSLAMGSFGLAANEQFF. Written as DNA, the CDR3 is TGTGCCAGCAGCTTAGCGATGGGAAGTTTCGGACTAGCGGCCAATGAGCAGTTCTTC.

The chain recombines TRBV7-9 with TRBJ2-7; 7 nucleotides match TRBD1. The CDR3 runs 14 residues. Germline CDR1 SEHNR, CDR2 FQNEAQ (reference sequence). V trimming: 5 bases; J trimming: 3 bases; junction bases outside the gene matches: 7. In nucleotides, the CDR3 is TGTGCCAGCAGCCGACGACAGGGTAACTACGAGCAGTACTTC. Translating gives CASSRRQGNYEQYF.

This chain joins TRBV4-3 and TRBJ2-7, with unresolved D. V shed 0 bases and J shed 2 bases, with 5 bases lying between them. The CDR3 spans 13 residues. The V gene's germline CDR1 is LGHNA and CDR2 YSLEER. The CDR3 nucleotides are TGCGCCAGCAGCCAAGAGCAGGCCTACGAGCAGTACTTC. Translated, it gives CASSQEQAYEQYF.

The V gene is TRBV5-5, the J gene TRBJ2-1, with TRBD1 matching over 8 bases. V shed 2 bases, J shed 7 bases, and the junction held 5 bases outside the gene matches. The CDR3 has 14 amino acids. Germline CDR1 SGHKS, CDR2 YYEKEE (reference sequence). CDR3 sequence (DNA): TGTGCCAGCAGCTTAACAGGGGGAAGAAATGAGCAGTTCTTC. It codes for CASSLTGGRNEQFF.

CDR3 DNA sequence: TGCGCCAGCGGGAGAAACTATGGCTACACCTTC. Translated: CASGRNYGYTF. The V and J genes are TRBV4-3 and TRBJ1-2, with D hard to call. From germline, CDR1 is LGHNA and CDR2 YSLEER. Trimming took 8 bases from V and 2 from J, leaving 6 bases between them. This CDR3 has 11 amino acids.

The chain uses TRBV7-3 and TRBJ2-7; 8 bases are shared with TRBD2. Looked up from germline, CDR1 is SGHTA and CDR2 is FQGTGA. This CDR3 is 13 amino acids long. Trimming took 3 bases from V and 2 from J; bases not matched to a gene: 0. CDR3 region: CASSLGLAYEQYF. In DNA, the CDR3 is TGTGCCAGCAGCTTGGGACTAGCCTACGAGCAGTACTTC.

This clone was picked up one time. The rearrangement uses TRBV30 and TRBJ2-2; D call uncertain. Trimming pared 3 bases from V and 3 bases from J, leaving 5 bases between. The CDR3 consists of 12 residues. Germline lookup yields CDR1 GTSNPN and CDR2 SVGIG (reference sequence). This chain's CDR3 is CAWSLYTGELFF. CDR3 nucleotide sequence: TGTGCCTGGAGCCTTTACACCGGGGAGCTGTTTTTT.

V gene TRBV3-1 (or the pseudogene TRBV3-2) combines with J gene TRBJ2-1; 12 bases fit TRBD2. There are 15 residues in the CDR3. The V segment lost 2 bases and the J segment 6 bases; nucleotides outside the gene matches: 2. From germline, CDR1 is LGHDT and CDR2 YNNKEL (reference sequence). The CDR3 region is CASSQLAGGGNEQFF. The CDR3 DNA reads as TGTGCCAGCAGCCAACTAGCGGGGGGGGGCAATGAGCAGTTCTTC.

The table lists this clone with a few counts. The chain combines TRBV29-1 with TRBJ1-4, with a weak D call TRBD1 (5 bases). CDR1 SQVTM and CDR2 ANQGSEA come from the germline V gene. This CDR3 is 14 amino acids long. The ends were cut back, 1 base at V and 8 bases at J, with 14 bases in the middle. The CDR3 region has the DNA TGCAGCGTTGAAGCCGCGGGGGAAGGGGAAAAACTGTTTTTT. Translated, it gives CSVEAAGEGEKLFF.

This clone was observed a handful of times. This rearrangement joins TRBV18 to TRBJ2-2; a possible D gene is TRBD1 (6 bases). Germline V gene lookup returns CDR1 KGHSH and CDR2 LQKENI. Trimming took off 2 bases at V and 6 bases at J, with 16 bases between the two ends. This CDR3 is 16 amino acids long. CDR3 region: CASSPRKQGFAGELFF. The DNA of the CDR3 is TGTGCCAGCTCACCAAGAAAACAGGGATTCGCCGGGGAGCTGTTTTTT.

The chain employs TRBV4-2 and TRBJ2-1; D unresolved. Deletions cut 4 bases from V and 12 bases from J, with 10 bases between. This CDR3 is built from 11 residues. Germline loops: CDR1 LGHNA, CDR2 YNFKEQ. CDR3 sequence (DNA): TGTGCCAGCAGCCCCGGGTCGCGGCAGTTCTTC. As protein: CASSPGSRQFF.

The chain recombines TRBV5-1 with TRBJ2-5, with TRBD1 matching 10 bases. This CDR3 has 15 residues. The V segment lost 4 bases and the J segment 4 bases; nucleotides outside the gene matches: 7. Germline V CDR1 and CDR2: SGHRS, YFSETQ. The CDR3 sequence is CASSLRQGAAETQYF. CDR3 bases: TGCGCCAGCAGCCTCAGACAGGGGGCGGCAGAGACCCAGTACTTC.

The chain employs TRBV7-6 and TRBJ2-1; weak D call: TRBD2 (5 bases). V was pared by 1 base and J by 1 base, with 8 bases between. The CDR3 is 15 amino acids. Germline values: CDR1 SGHVS, CDR2 FNYEAQ. CDR3 sequence reads: CASSLGGGSYNEQFF. CDR3 bases: TGTGCCAGCAGCTTAGGAGGAGGTTCCTACAATGAGCAGTTCTTC.

The CDR3 loop is CASILGGGTEAFF. The CDR3 nucleotides are TGTGCCAGCATCCTCGGGGGGGGCACTGAAGCTTTCTTT. The chain carries TRBV28 and TRBJ1-1, with D perhaps matching TRBD1 (5 bases). The CDR3 runs 13 residues. Germline V CDR1 and CDR2: MDHEN, SYDVKM. The V gene lost 7 bases and the J gene lost 4 bases, with 13 bases spanning the gap.

This sequence joins TRBV28 and TRBJ1-2, with TRBD1 matching 12 bases. CDR3 length equals 17 residues. V lost 8 bases to trimming and J lost 5 bases; unmatched junction nucleotides: 15. Looked up from germline, CDR1 is MDHEN and CDR2 is SYDVKM. DNA of the CDR3: TGTGCCAGCTCGGTCCCGGGACAGGGGGCGGACCTTTATGGCTACACCTTC. Translating it yields CASSVPGQGADLYGYTF.

The chain couples TRBV6-5 to TRBJ2-3; D uncertain. The CDR3 sequence is 13 residues long. V was cut by 6 bases and J by 3 bases, with 10 bases left in between. Per the germline V gene, CDR1 is MNHEY and CDR2 is SVGAGI. This chain's CDR3 is CASRPSETDTQYF. The CDR3 DNA sequence: TGTGCCAGCAGGCCTTCGGAGACAGATACGCAGTATTTT.

This clone was counted between two and nine times. The V gene is TRBV4-3, the J gene TRBJ2-5; perhaps TRBD2 as D (6 bases). V shed 1 base and J shed 4 bases, with 13 bases lying between them. The germline gives CDR1 LGHNA, CDR2 YSLEER. The CDR3 consists of 15 residues. The CDR3 loop reads CASSQVAGRGETQYF. The CDR3 DNA reads TGCGCCAGCAGCCAAGTAGCCGGGAGAGGAGAGACCCAGTACTTC.

This sequence joins TRBV18 and TRBJ1-2, with TRBD1 identical over 7 bases. There are 16 residues in the CDR3. V lost 4 bases to trimming and J lost 8 bases; unmatched junction nucleotides: 16. CDR1 and CDR2 (germline): KGHSH, LQKENI. CDR3 in DNA: TGTGCCAGCTCACGGGCCCCCCTAACAGGGGATGGAGGCTACACCTTC. The encoded protein is CASSRAPLTGDGGYTF.

V and J are TRBV9 and TRBJ2-1, with 7 bases fitting TRBD2. Trimming took 0 bases from V and 4 from J; bases not matched to a gene: 4. Germline lookup yields CDR1 SGDLS and CDR2 YYNGEE. This CDR3 is 15 amino acids long. The CDR3 nucleotides read TGTGCCAGCAGCGTAGGAGTGGGAGGGTACAATGAGCAGTTCTTC. Translation: CASSVGVGGYNEQFF. Full variable domain (rest looked up from reference TRBV9 and TRBJ2-1): DSGVTQTPKHLITATGQRVTLRCSPRSGDLSVYWYQQSLDQGLQFLIQYYNGEERAKGNILERFSAQQFPDLHSELNLSSLELGDSALYFCASSVGVGGYNEQFFGPGTRLTVL.